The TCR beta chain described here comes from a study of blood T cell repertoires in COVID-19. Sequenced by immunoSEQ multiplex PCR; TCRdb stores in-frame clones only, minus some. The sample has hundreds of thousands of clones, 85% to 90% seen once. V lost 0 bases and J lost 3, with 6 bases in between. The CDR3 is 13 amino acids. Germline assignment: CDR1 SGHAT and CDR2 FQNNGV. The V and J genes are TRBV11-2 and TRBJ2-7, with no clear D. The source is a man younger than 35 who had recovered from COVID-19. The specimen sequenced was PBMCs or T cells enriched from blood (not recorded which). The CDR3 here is CASSLETGYEQYF. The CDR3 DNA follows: TGTGCCAGCAGCTTAGAGACGGGCTACGAGCAGTACTTC.